Presented here are 5 T cell receptor beta chains from one specimen sequenced in a study of technical replicates of blood from several donors. Clones were sequenced by immunoSEQ multiplex PCR, and TCRdb holds only the in-frame ones, with some missing. Among approximately 12,000 clones listed, around 95% were seen once. The sequenced material came from PBMCs. These receptors originate from a human donor in good health.

In this sample, this clone turned up once. The chain combines TRBV6-1 with TRBJ2-7, with TRBD2 matching 9 bases. V shed 2 bases and J 3 bases; nucleotides not matched to a gene: 2. The CDR3 extends over 14 amino acids. Germline assignment: CDR1 MNHNS and CDR2 SASEGT. The CDR3 coding sequence is TGTGCCAGCAGTGAACTAGCGGGATTCTACGAGCAGTACTTC. Translation: CASSELAGFYEQYF.

The gene calls are TRBV2 and TRBJ2-2; D is ambiguous. Trimming stripped 4 bases from V and 6 bases from J, with 9 bases between. The CDR3 covers 13 residues. Germline V CDR1 and CDR2: SNHLY, FYNNEI. CDR3 residues: CASSGLAAGELFF. Here the CDR3 DNA reads TGTGCCAGCAGTGGATTGGCGGCCGGGGAGCTGTTTTTT.

CDR3 sequence reads: CASSRGEGEKLFF. In DNA form, the CDR3 reads TGTGCCAGCAGCCGGGGGGAAGGTGAAAAACTGTTTTTT. The chain is built from TRBV6-6 and TRBJ1-4, with a tentative D call TRBD1 (5 bases). Germline V gene data show CDR1 as MNHNY and CDR2 as SVGAGI (reference sequence). Trimming pared 6 bases from V and 7 bases from J, leaving 12 bases between. The CDR3 runs to 13 residues.

The V call is TRBV10-3, the J call TRBJ1-4; D unresolved. The CDR3 has 16 amino acids. Germline CDR1 is ENHRY and CDR2 is SYGVKD. The V gene lost 3 bases and the J gene lost 0 bases, with 11 bases spanning the gap. CDR3 in DNA: TGTGCCATCAGTGACCGCGATACAGCAACTAATGAAAAACTGTTTTTT. This codes for CAISDRDTATNEKLFF.

The V call is TRBV27, the J call TRBJ2-3; 8 bases line up with TRBD1. Germline trimming cut 5 bases from V and 2 bases from J; bases unmatched to any gene: 12. CDR1 is MNHEY and CDR2 is SMNVEV in the germline V gene (reference sequence). The CDR3 sequence is 17 residues long. The CDR3: CASSPRRTGRYTDTQYF. CDR3 nucleotides: TGTGCCAGCAGTCCCCGCAGGACAGGGCGGTACACAGATACGCAGTATTTT.